This TCR beta chain was found in a study of OX40 agonist ivuxolimab in advanced cancers. General study results and limits: Blood T cells, both CD4+ and CD8+, expanded clonally by week 6 at 0.1 to 3.0 mg/kg.

Comments on this clone: Its target is not known.

Trimming shortened V by 1 base and J by 4 bases, and 4 bases separated the two germline ends. CDR3 length: 12 amino acids. The germline V gene encodes CDR1 LNHNV and CDR2 YYDKDF (reference sequence). Repertoires were generated with immunoSEQ multiplex PCR, while TCRdb's copy carries only in-frame clones and drops some. The sample lists tens of thousands of clones; 80% to 85% were seen once. The chain links TRBV15 to TRBJ1-2, with unresolved D. Sequenced material: CD4+ or CD8+ T cells sorted from blood, taken in a trial of the OX40 agonist ivuxolimab. This TCR came from an adult with an advanced solid tumor such as melanoma, head and neck, liver or kidney cancer. CDR3 DNA sequence: TGTGCCACCAGCAGAGGTGGCTATGGCTACACCTTC. It is translated as CATSRGGYGYTF.